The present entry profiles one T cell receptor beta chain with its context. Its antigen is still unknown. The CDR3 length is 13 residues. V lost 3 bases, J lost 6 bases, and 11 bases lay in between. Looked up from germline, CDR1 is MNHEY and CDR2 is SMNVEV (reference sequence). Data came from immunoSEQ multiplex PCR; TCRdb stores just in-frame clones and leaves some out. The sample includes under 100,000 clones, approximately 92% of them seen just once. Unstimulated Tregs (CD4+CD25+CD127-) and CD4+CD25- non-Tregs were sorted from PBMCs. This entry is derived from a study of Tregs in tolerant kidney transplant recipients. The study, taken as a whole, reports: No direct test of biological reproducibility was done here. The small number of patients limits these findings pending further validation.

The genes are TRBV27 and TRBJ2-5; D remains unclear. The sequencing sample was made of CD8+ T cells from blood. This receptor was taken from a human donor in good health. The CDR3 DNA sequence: TGTGCCAGCAGTTTGGGCGGTAGTCAGACCCAGTACTTC. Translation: CASSLGGSQTQYF.